The present TCR beta chain was sequenced within a study of blood T cell repertoires in COVID-19. Generated by immunoSEQ multiplex PCR, the TCRdb table keeps only in-frame clones and is missing some. The sample records 300,000 to 400,000 clones, around 85% being singletons. CDR3 length equals 15 residues. Looked up from germline, CDR1 is SNHLY and CDR2 is FYNNEI. V dropped 8 bases and J dropped 4 bases, with 20 bases sitting between them. This clonotype originated in a woman younger than 45 who had been exposed to COVID-19. Sequenced input: PBMCs or T cells enriched from blood (not recorded which). V gene TRBV2 combines with J gene TRBJ1-2; perhaps TRBD1 as D (6 bases). The CDR3 sequence: CASPIKRTESYGYTF. The CDR3 coding sequence is TGTGCCAGCCCTATCAAGAGGACAGAGAGCTATGGCTACACCTTC.